Below, one T cell receptor beta chain is given with its context. Its antigen is not identified. TCRdb's copy holds only in-frame clones and misses some; the assay was immunoSEQ multiplex PCR. The sample lists tens of thousands of clones, 75% to 85% occurring once. CDR3 length: 13 residues. The germline gives CDR1 SQVTM, CDR2 ANQGSEA. Trimming removed 6 bases from V and 4 bases from J, with 15 bases in between. Starting 14 to 28 days after autologous transplant, ipilimumab 1 mg/kg was given. The source of the sample is a study of ipilimumab plus nivolumab after autologous stem cell transplantation. Study in general: A median of about eight nivolumab and five or six ipilimumab doses were given. The DLBCL group included primary refractory and relapsed cases.

The study's findings and limits: Per the authors, repertoire, Treg and microbiota data justify further study.

The clonotype was recovered from a male donor with diffuse large B-cell lymphoma. The gene calls are TRBV29-1 and TRBJ1-2; tentative D call: TRBD1 (6 bases). The sample was PBMCs, taken in a trial of ipilimumab plus nivolumab as post-transplant consolidation. CDR3 amino acids: CSVHHSTGYGYTF. For the CDR3, the DNA is TGCAGCGTCCACCACTCGACAGGCTATGGCTACACCTTC.